Listed here are 27 T cell receptor beta chains from one sample, sequenced in a study of Graves' ophthalmopathy and Graves' hyperthyroidism. CDR3 regions of TCR beta were amplified from RNA transcripts. Second-round multiplex PCR followed a first-round RT-PCR using HTBI primers. TCRdb reprocessed the multiplex PCR reads via MiXCR and lists one record per CDR3 protein. Among about 1.2 million distinct CDR3 sequences listed, less than 45% were seen once. Sequencing used peripheral blood or thyroid tissue (not recorded which). These receptors originate from an adult man with Graves' hyperthyroidism.

This clonotype was recorded many times. The genes are TRBV4-2 and TRBJ2-6, with D perhaps matching TRBD1 (5 bases). The ends were cut back, 0 bases at V and 3 bases at J, with 9 bases in the middle. The CDR3 has 16 amino acids. The germline V gene has CDR1 LGHNA and CDR2 YNFKEQ. CDR3 protein: CASSQERQGGANVLTF. CDR3 nucleotide sequence: TGTGCCAGCAGCCAAGAACGGCAGGGTGGGGCCAACGTCCTGACTTTC.

This chain joins TRBV5-1 and TRBJ2-7, with a tentative D call TRBD2 (5 bases). The germline V gene has CDR1 SGHRS and CDR2 YFSETQ. Deletions cut 7 bases from V and 2 bases from J, with 13 bases between. CDR3 length: 13 residues. In nucleotides, the CDR3 is TGCGCCAGCCGTGGGAGCTCAACCTACGAGCAGTACTTC. It translates to CASRGSSTYEQYF. Combining the CDR3 with reference TRBV5-1 and TRBJ2-7 gives the whole variable domain KAGVTQTPRYLIKTRGQQVTLSCSPISGHRSVSWYQQTPGQGLQFLFEYFSETQRNKGNFPGRFSGRQFSNSRSEMNVSTLELGDSALYLCASRGSSTYEQYFGPGTRLTVT.

The rearrangement uses TRBV15 and TRBJ1-1, with D uncertain. Germline V gene lookup returns CDR1 LNHNV and CDR2 YYDKDF (reference sequence). This CDR3 has 14 amino acids. DNA of the CDR3: TGTGCTAGAGGGCCAGGAGGAGCAGACACTGAAGCTTTCTTT. Translated, it gives CARGPGGADTEAFF.

This clonotype was found a few times. The rearrangement uses TRBV11-2 and TRBJ1-1; TRBD1 aligns across 7 bases. Germline V gene lookup returns CDR1 SGHAT and CDR2 FQNNGV. The length of the CDR3 is 14 residues. The V gene end was trimmed by 5 bases and the J gene end by 7 bases; junction bases not matched to a gene: 10. The CDR3 protein is CASSLGQRTNEAFF. The CDR3 DNA is TGTGCCAGCAGCCTGGGACAGCGAACTAATGAAGCTTTCTTT.

Comments on this clonotype: A clone one base away is much larger, so this may be a read error. The V gene is TRBV10-2, the J gene TRBJ1-2; D gene uncertain. The CDR3 has 14 amino acids. The germline V gene encodes CDR1 WSHSY and CDR2 SAAADI. The CDR3 region has the DNA TGTGCCAGCAGTTGCACGAACTTCAGAGACGGGTACACCTTC. Its translation: CASSCTNFRDGYTF.

This clonotype has more than one count but fewer than ten. A much larger clone lies a single base off, so this may be a read error. V is TRBV20-1 and J is TRBJ1-2; weak D call: TRBD1 (5 bases). The CDR3 runs 12 residues. Trimming left V 3 bases short and J 8 bases short, with 13 bases between. Germline V gives CDR1 DFQATT, CDR2 SNEGSKA (reference sequence). CDR3 sequence (DNA): TGCAGTGCTAGGAGGGGAGTTGGAGGCTACACCTTC. Its translation is CSARRGVGGYTF.

This clonotype was detected only once. The rearrangement uses TRBV2 and TRBJ1-2; TRBD1 is a possible D gene (6 bases). CDR1 is SNHLY, CDR2 FYNNEI, per germline. This CDR3 has 14 residues. V lost 5 bases to trimming and J lost 7 bases, with 17 bases between them. Here the CDR3 reads CASSPGHLPGGYTF. The CDR3 DNA sequence: TGTGCCAGCAGTCCGGGACATCTACCTGGTGGCTACACCTTC.

The sample holds many counts of this clonotype. V is TRBV15 and J is TRBJ2-5; weak D call: TRBD2 (5 bases). Deletions cut 8 bases from V and 6 bases from J, with 19 bases between. CDR3 length: 14 amino acids. Germline CDR1 reads LNHNV; CDR2 reads YYDKDF (reference sequence). The DNA for the CDR3 is TGTGCCACCTACTTCCCAGGAGGTGGCCAGACCCAGTACTTC. It translates to CATYFPGGGQTQYF.

This clonotype has a handful of counts. The V call is TRBV12-3 or TRBV12-4, the J call TRBJ2-7; 7 bases fit TRBD1. After removal of 3 bases from V and 2 bases from J, the junction contained 10 bases not matched to a gene. This CDR3 has 16 amino acids. CDR3 in DNA: TGTGCCAGCAGTTTGGACGGGACAGCGATCCCCTACGAGCAGTACTTC. It translates to CASSLDGTAIPYEQYF.

The rearrangement links TRBV12-3 or TRBV12-4 to TRBJ1-5; perhaps TRBD1 as D (5 bases). This CDR3 spans 14 amino acids. Between the trimmed V and J ends, which lost 5 bases and 4 bases, there was a span of 12 bases. CDR3 sequence reads: CASSRPGGNQPQHF. The DNA of the CDR3 is TGTGCCAGCAGTCGCCCCGGGGGGAATCAGCCCCAGCATTTT.

This clonotype occurred a few times. V gene TRBV11-2 combines with J gene TRBJ1-1; D unresolved. V was pared by 5 bases and J by 7 bases, with 14 bases between. Per the germline V gene, CDR1 is SGHAT and CDR2 is FQNNGV. This CDR3 region has 13 residues. The CDR3 protein is CASSLRTSIEAFF. The CDR3 coding sequence is TGTGCCAGCAGCCTCCGAACCTCGATTGAAGCTTTCTTT.

This clonotype was seen many times. The rearrangement joins TRBV29-1 to TRBJ2-7; TRBD2 matches 12 bases. The J segment lost 5 bases and the V segment lost 6 bases, leaving 5 bases of the junction unmatched. CDR1 is SQVTM, CDR2 ANQGSEA, per germline. CDR3 length: 13 amino acids. For the CDR3, the DNA is TGCAGCGTCCGACTAGCGGGAGACAACGAGCAGTACTTC. This sequence encodes CSVRLAGDNEQYF.

The rearrangement joins TRBV19 to TRBJ1-5; weak D call: TRBD1 (6 bases). CDR3 length: 15 amino acids. Germline loops: CDR1 LNHDA, CDR2 SQIVND (reference sequence). V was cut by 5 bases and J by 0 bases, with 11 bases left in between. CDR3 nucleotides: TGTGCCAGTAGTGCTAGGGGACATAGCAATCAGCCCCAGCATTTT. Its translation is CASSARGHSNQPQHF.

Ten or more counts support this clonotype. The CDR3 is CASSAHIDSNQPQHF. The CDR3 coding sequence is TGTGCCAGCAGCGCCCACATAGATAGCAATCAGCCCCAGCATTTT. The V call is TRBV9, the J call TRBJ1-5; D gene ambiguous. Germline V gene data show CDR1 as SGDLS and CDR2 as YYNGEE. Trimming removed 3 bases from V and 0 bases from J, with 10 bases in between. The CDR3 runs to 15 residues.

This clonotype has ten or more counts. V and J are TRBV29-1 and TRBJ2-7; 9 nucleotides line up with TRBD1. CDR1 and CDR2 from the germline V gene are SQVTM and ANQGSEA. V dropped 4 bases and J dropped 2; count of bases not matched to a gene: 24. CDR3 length: 20 residues. The CDR3 sequence is CSVGGSPQGASGISPYEQYF. The CDR3 DNA sequence: TGCAGCGTTGGGGGGAGCCCACAGGGGGCGTCGGGTATATCTCCCTACGAGCAGTACTTC.

This clonotype was detected many times. The chain recombines TRBV7-9 with TRBJ1-2, with 7 positions matching TRBD1. V gave up 7 bases and J gave up 7 bases; unmatched junction bases: 18. Germline V gene sequence: CDR1 SEHNR, CDR2 FQNEAQ (reference sequence). There are 16 residues in the CDR3. This CDR3 is CASTPRSRRTGVGYTF. The CDR3 coding sequence is TGTGCCAGCACCCCGCGTAGTAGGCGAACAGGGGTTGGCTACACCTTC.

This chain connects TRBV25-1 to TRBJ2-7; 7 bases match TRBD2. The CDR3 sequence is 15 residues long. CDR1 MGHDK and CDR2 SYGVNS come from the germline V gene. The V gene end was trimmed by 6 bases and the J gene end by 1 base; junction bases not matched to a gene: 9. The CDR3 DNA reads TGTGCCAGCAGAGAAAGCGGGATCAGGTCCTACGAGCAGTACTTC. It codes for CASRESGIRSYEQYF.

This chain uses TRBV20-1 with TRBJ1-6; D remains unclear. The ends were cut back, 1 base at V and 5 bases at J, with 18 bases in the middle. Germline CDR1 is DFQATT and CDR2 is SNEGSKA (reference sequence). The CDR3 loop spans 17 amino acids. Here the CDR3 reads CSARATKAGYNNSPLHF. The CDR3 region has the DNA TGCAGTGCTAGAGCCACTAAGGCCGGATACAATAATTCACCCCTCCACTTT.

The chain uses TRBV7-9 and TRBJ2-6; D gene uncertain. Germline loops: CDR1 SEHNR, CDR2 FQNEAQ (reference sequence). V shed 2 bases and J shed 2 bases, with 10 bases lying between them. There are 16 residues in the CDR3. As DNA, the CDR3 is TGTGCCAGCAGCTTACTCTTACTCCCTGGGGCCAACGTCCTGACTTTC. Its protein product is CASSLLLLPGANVLTF.

This clonotype was counted many times. The chain links TRBV7-9 to TRBJ2-6; TRBD1 might be the D (6 bases). The CDR3 has 14 amino acids. V shed 6 bases and J shed 8 bases, with 14 bases lying between them. Germline V gene lookup returns CDR1 SEHNR and CDR2 FQNEAQ (reference sequence). The CDR3 nucleotides are TGTGCCAGCAGACAGGGTTTTGATACCAACGTCCTGACTTTC. Translation: CASRQGFDTNVLTF.

The table lists this clonotype with a few counts. J is TRBJ1-1 and V is TRBV11-2; 7 nucleotides match TRBD1. This CDR3 spans 14 amino acids. Unmatched junction bases numbered 5, after V lost 7 bases and J lost 0 bases. The V gene's germline CDR1 is SGHAT and CDR2 FQNNGV. CDR3 sequence: CASKDRIMNTEAFF. The CDR3 nucleotides read TGTGCCAGCAAGGACAGGATCATGAACACTGAAGCTTTCTTT.

This clonotype was detected ten times or more. As DNA, the CDR3 is TGTGCCAGCTCACGCGGGACCCACCAAGAGACCCAGTACTTC. It specifies CASSRGTHQETQYF. This rearrangement joins TRBV18 to TRBJ2-5; a weak D match, TRBD2 (6 bases). Germline loops: CDR1 KGHSH, CDR2 LQKENI. The CDR3 has 14 amino acids. V was cut by 4 bases and J by 0 bases, with 9 bases left in between. Using reference TRBV18 and TRBJ2-5 for the parts outside the CDR3, the full variable domain is NAGVMQNPRHLVRRRGQEARLRCSPMKGHSHVYWYRQLPEEGLKFMVYLQKENIIDESGMPKERFSAEFPKEGPSILRIQQVVRGDSAAYFCASSRGTHQETQYFGPGTRLLVL.

This clonotype has more than one count but fewer than ten. V and J are TRBV7-9 and TRBJ1-2; the D gene is possibly TRBD1 (5 bases). Germline CDR1 SEHNR, CDR2 FQNEAQ (reference sequence). V lost 6 bases, J lost 6 bases, and 14 bases lay in between. CDR3 length equals 13 residues. The CDR3 sequence: CASRHLGADGYTF. CDR3 DNA sequence: TGTGCCAGCAGGCACCTCGGGGCGGATGGCTACACCTTC. Filled out from reference TRBV7-9 and TRBJ1-2, the complete variable domain reads DTGVSQNPRHKITKRGQNVTFRCDPISEHNRLYWYRQTLGQGPEFLTYFQNEAQLEKSRLLSDRFSAERPKGSFSTLEIQRTEQGDSAMYLCASRHLGADGYTFGSGTRLTVV.

The chain recombines TRBV5-1 with TRBJ2-7, with D perhaps matching TRBD1 or TRBD2 (5 bases each). This CDR3 is built from 14 residues. V lost 4 bases and J 3 bases, leaving 14 bases between the germline ends. Looked up from germline, CDR1 is SGHRS and CDR2 is YFSETQ. The CDR3 protein is CASSIGSGGYEQYF. In nucleotides, the CDR3 is TGCGCCAGCAGCATTGGATCTGGGGGCTACGAGCAGTACTTC.

Many counts were recorded for this clonotype. The chain employs TRBV4-1 and TRBJ2-2; no definite D call. CDR3 size: 14 residues. With 3 bases removed from V and 6 bases from J, the gap between germline ends came to 11 bases. Germline lookup yields CDR1 MGHRA and CDR2 YSYEKL. CDR3 residues: CASSQRREPGELFF. The CDR3 bases are TGCGCCAGCAGCCAGCGGCGTGAACCCGGGGAGCTGTTTTTT.

The chain recombines TRBV2 with TRBJ1-1, with D tentatively TRBD1 (5 bases). Trimming took off 9 bases at V and 1 base at J, with 12 bases between the two ends. CDR1 is SNHLY and CDR2 is FYNNEI in the germline V gene. This CDR3 comprises 13 residues. The CDR3 loop is CARAQGRNTEAFF. The CDR3 DNA reads as TGTGCCAGGGCGCAGGGTAGGAACACTGAAGCTTTCTTT.

Ten or more counts support this clonotype. The chain recombines TRBV9 with TRBJ1-1; D call uncertain. Per the germline V gene, CDR1 is SGDLS and CDR2 is YYNGEE. The CDR3 is 13 amino acids. The V end lost 3 bases, the J end lost 1 base, and 7 bases lay between the germline ends. In nucleotides, the CDR3 is TGTGCCAGCAGCGGTGGTTGGAACACTGAAGCTTTCTTT. This encodes CASSGGWNTEAFF.